The 28 T cell receptor beta chains in this list originate from one sample, sequenced in a study of a mutant IDH1 vaccine in newly diagnosed glioma (dated by TCRdb to the early 2020s). This specimen's time point label, interpreted: week 23, last vaccination. Each vaccine dose, consisting of 300 ug of a 20-mer mutant IDH1 peptide in Montanide, was administered subcutaneously with topical imiquimod. Libraries were constructed by the immunoSEQ multiplex PCR assay. TCRdb retrieved this table from immuneACCESS and kept in-frame rearrangements only. Not all clones are present; in checked studies, unresolved V genes account for under half, and no reason is known for the remainder. The sample profile shows about 55,000 clones; 80% of them were found once. The ten largest account for around 6.2% of the sample. The antigens these receptors bind are not known. Sequenced here: PBMCs, sampled from a glioma patient whose treatment included an IDH1 peptide vaccine. These receptors were obtained from a man aged 40-49 years with glioma.

V and J are TRBV5-8 and TRBJ1-4; 7 bases match TRBD1. V lost 1 base, J lost 8 bases, and 5 bases stayed unmatched. The CDR3 is 14 amino acids. Germline CDR1 and CDR2: SGHTS and YDEGEE. In DNA form, the CDR3 reads TGTGCCAGCAGCTTGAAGGGGGCAAGAGAAAAACTGTTTTTT. This translates into CASSLKGAREKLFF.

The V call is TRBV15, the J call TRBJ1-2; 7 positions match TRBD1. Looked up from germline, CDR1 is LNHNV and CDR2 is YYDKDF (reference sequence). J lost 0 bases, V lost 0 bases, and 13 bases had no gene match. There are 19 residues in the CDR3. CDR3 in amino acids: CATSRDWWDSRSTNYGYTF. CDR3 DNA: TGTGCCACCAGCAGAGATTGGTGGGACAGCAGATCGACTAACTATGGCTACACCTTC.

J is TRBJ1-2 and V is TRBV6-5; D is ambiguous. The CDR3 length is 14 residues. Germline V gene lookup returns CDR1 MNHEY and CDR2 SVGAGI. Trimming took off 0 bases at V and 2 bases at J, with 7 bases between the two ends. The DNA for the CDR3 is TGTGCCAGCAGTTACTCTCAGGAGAACTATGGCTACACCTTC. Translated, it gives CASSYSQENYGYTF.

The chain uses TRBV7-2 and TRBJ2-1; 7 bases agree with TRBD2. V lost 1 base and J lost 3; bases outside the gene matches: 6. CDR1 is SGHTA, CDR2 FQGNSA, per germline. The length of the CDR3 is 16 residues. The CDR3 nucleotides read TGTGCCAGCAGCTTAGAGGGGACTACGCACTACAATGAGCAGTTCTTC. Its protein product is CASSLEGTTHYNEQFF.

This clone was counted a single time. This chain uses TRBV10-3 with TRBJ1-1; D is undetermined. Trimming left V 2 bases short and J 8 bases short, with 15 bases between. This CDR3 has 14 residues. Germline CDR1 reads ENHRY; CDR2 reads SYGVKD. This CDR3 reads CAISEAPGFSEAFF. For the CDR3, the DNA is TGTGCCATCAGTGAGGCGCCGGGTTTTTCGGAAGCTTTCTTT.

The chain joins TRBV6-5 to TRBJ1-2; D possibly corresponds to TRBD1 (5 bases). Germline lookup yields CDR1 MNHEY and CDR2 SVGAGI. V was cut by 2 bases and J by 1 base, with 5 bases left in between. The CDR3 sequence is 13 residues long. CDR3 sequence (DNA): TGTGCCAGCAGTTACGACAGTAACTATGGCTACACCTTC. As protein: CASSYDSNYGYTF.

This chain joins TRBV18 and TRBJ2-7; D gene uncertain. The V gene's germline CDR1 is KGHSH and CDR2 LQKENI. CDR3 length: 14 residues. Deletions cut 2 bases from V and 3 bases from J, with 11 bases between. For the CDR3, the DNA is TGTGCCAGCTCACCAGGACCTCTTGACTACGAGCAGTACTTC. Its protein is CASSPGPLDYEQYF.

The chain joins TRBV19 to TRBJ1-5; D gene ambiguous. The germline V and J ends were trimmed by 6 bases and 3 bases, with 9 bases remaining between them. The germline gives CDR1 LNHDA, CDR2 SQIVND (reference sequence). The length of the CDR3 is 13 residues. This CDR3 is CASRWQINQPQHF. CDR3 DNA sequence: TGTGCCAGTAGGTGGCAAATCAATCAGCCCCAGCATTTT.

The genes are TRBV6-5 and TRBJ1-4; D is possibly TRBD1 (6 bases). Germline CDR1 and CDR2: MNHEY and SVGAGI. V lost 5 bases to trimming and J lost 7 bases, with 17 bases between them. There are 15 residues in the CDR3. CDR3 sequence: CASSTQGPRGEKLFF. The CDR3 DNA follows: TGTGCCAGCAGTACTCAGGGGCCTCGGGGTGAAAAACTGTTTTTT.

V is TRBV10-1 and J is TRBJ1-1; D unresolved. The CDR3 runs 12 residues. Germline values: CDR1 WNHNN, CDR2 SYGVQD (reference sequence). V shed 3 bases and J shed 7 bases, with 9 bases lying between them. The CDR3 spells CASSDPAGEAFF. The DNA of the CDR3 is TGCGCCAGCAGTGACCCCGCAGGTGAAGCTTTCTTT.

The genes are TRBV7-2 and TRBJ1-4; no firm D call. The CDR3 runs 15 residues. Deletions cut 1 base from V and 8 bases from J, with 14 bases between. Germline values: CDR1 SGHTA, CDR2 FQGNSA. DNA of the CDR3: TGTGCCAGCAGCTTAGGACCCAAGGGCGGAGAAAAACTGTTTTTT. Translation gives CASSLGPKGGEKLFF.

This clone appeared a few times. V and J are TRBV6-1 and TRBJ2-2; no clear D. Germline V gives CDR1 MNHNS, CDR2 SASEGT. Deletions cut 6 bases from V and 2 bases from J, with 4 bases between. The CDR3 is 12 residues long. CDR3 amino acids: CASSLNTGELFF. The CDR3 DNA sequence: TGTGCCAGCAGCCTTAACACCGGGGAGCTGTTTTTT.

This clone is a singleton in its sample. The chain is built from TRBV2 and TRBJ2-2; 7 bases align to TRBD1. The germline gives CDR1 SNHLY, CDR2 FYNNEI. Trimming took 8 bases from V and 5 from J; bases not matched to a gene: 8. This CDR3 comprises 14 residues. The CDR3 nucleotides are TGTGCCAGCTCAACGACAGGGAAGACCGGGGAGCTGTTTTTT. It is translated as CASSTTGKTGELFF.

CDR3 loop: CASSTGTYEQYF. The CDR3 DNA sequence: TGTGCCAGCAGTACGGGGACCTACGAGCAGTACTTC. The gene calls are TRBV6-6 and TRBJ2-7, with D possibly matching TRBD2 (5 bases). The CDR3 consists of 12 residues. CDR1 is MNHNY and CDR2 is SVGAGI in the germline V gene (reference sequence). Trimming took 5 bases from V and 2 from J, leaving 7 bases between them.

There are a few counts of this clone. The CDR3, as DNA: TGTGCCAGCAGCTTAGGTGCCCACACAGATACGCAGTATTTT. Residues: CASSLGAHTDTQYF. This chain uses TRBV11-3 with TRBJ2-3; D gene ambiguous. Trimming removed 1 base from V and 2 bases from J, with 7 bases in between. This CDR3 spans 14 amino acids. Germline V gene data show CDR1 as SGHNT and CDR2 as YENEEA.

The chain joins TRBV7-2 to TRBJ2-1; 14 nucleotides line up with TRBD2. CDR1 and CDR2 from the germline V gene are SGHTA and FQGNSA. The V and J ends lost 6 bases and 4 bases, in that order; junction bases with no gene match: 2. The CDR3 has 15 residues. In DNA form, the CDR3 reads TGTGCCAGCAGACGGACTAGCGGGGGGTACAATGAGCAGTTCTTC. The encoded protein is CASRRTSGGYNEQFF.

The chain couples TRBV6-6 to TRBJ1-5, with unresolved D. Germline CDR1 reads MNHNY; CDR2 reads SVGAGI (reference sequence). The V and J ends lost 0 bases and 7 bases respectively, with 4 bases between them. The CDR3 is 12 amino acids. CDR3 region: CASSYSRQPQHF. Here the CDR3 DNA reads TGTGCCAGCAGTTACTCGAGGCAGCCCCAGCATTTT.

The J gene is TRBJ2-2, the V gene TRBV6-4, with D perhaps assigned TRBD1 or TRBD2 (5 bases each). V was cut by 0 bases and J by 4 bases, with 9 bases left in between. This CDR3 is 15 amino acids long. Germline-derived CDR1 and CDR2 are MRHNA and SNTAGT. Here the CDR3 reads CASSDSGDPTGELFF. The DNA of the CDR3 is TGTGCCAGCAGTGACTCTGGGGACCCCACCGGGGAGCTGTTTTTT.

V gene TRBV25-1 combines with J gene TRBJ2-7; no clear D gene. V was clipped by 3 bases and J by 1 base, with 7 bases between them. Germline CDR1 MGHDK, CDR2 SYGVNS. There are 13 residues in the CDR3. CDR3 nucleotide sequence: TGTGCCAGCAGTGACACCTATTCCTACGAGCAGTACTTC. Its protein is CASSDTYSYEQYF.

The V and J genes are TRBV4-2 and TRBJ2-7, with 7 bases fitting TRBD2. The V segment lost 1 base and the J segment 0 bases; nucleotides outside the gene matches: 3. Germline loops: CDR1 LGHNA, CDR2 YNFKEQ. The CDR3 covers 15 residues. The CDR3 is CASSQGAGNSYEQYF. The CDR3 DNA sequence: TGTGCCAGCAGCCAAGGAGCGGGAAACTCCTACGAGCAGTACTTC.

The V call is TRBV6-5, the J call TRBJ1-2; 7 bases are shared with TRBD1. This CDR3 is 16 amino acids long. With 4 bases clipped from V and 4 bases from J, the junction kept 12 bases outside the gene matches. Germline V gene data show CDR1 as MNHEY and CDR2 as SVGAGI. For the CDR3, the DNA is TGTGCCAGCAGTTCCCTCAGTGGCAGGGGGATCTATGGCTACACCTTC. This codes for CASSSLSGRGIYGYTF.

J is TRBJ1-4 and V is TRBV7-8, with 7 bases matching TRBD1. The V segment lost 4 bases and the J segment 6 bases; nucleotides outside the gene matches: 2. CDR3 size: 13 residues. Germline CDR1 is SGHVS and CDR2 is FQNEAQ. The CDR3 bases are TGTGCCAGCAGCTCCGGGACAGATGAAAAACTGTTTTTT. The encoded protein is CASSSGTDEKLFF.

The chain couples TRBV5-8 to TRBJ1-2; D is unresolved. The CDR3 totals 12 residues. V shed 0 bases and J shed 5 bases, with 5 bases lying between them. Per the germline V gene, CDR1 is SGHTS and CDR2 is YDEGEE. The CDR3 region is CASSLVKYGYTF. Here the CDR3 DNA reads TGTGCCAGCAGCTTGGTCAAATATGGCTACACCTTC. Full variable domain (rest looked up from reference TRBV5-8 and TRBJ1-2): EAGVTQSPTHLIKTRGQQATLRCSPISGHTSVYWYQQALGLGLQFLLWYDEGEERNRGNFPPRFSGRQFPNYSSELNVNALELEDSALYLCASSLVKYGYTFGSGTRLTVV.

The chain carries TRBV5-1 and TRBJ1-5; 9 nucleotides agree with TRBD1. Trimming cost V 3 bases and J 0 bases; bases outside gene matches: 1. The CDR3 is 15 residues long. CDR1 is SGHRS and CDR2 is YFSETQ in the germline V gene. CDR3: CASSSGQGSNQPQHF. The CDR3 DNA sequence: TGCGCCAGCAGCTCGGGACAGGGTAGCAATCAGCCCCAGCATTTT. The full variable domain, with the rest looked up from reference TRBV5-1 and TRBJ1-5, is KAGVTQTPRYLIKTRGQQVTLSCSPISGHRSVSWYQQTPGQGLQFLFEYFSETQRNKGNFPGRFSGRQFSNSRSEMNVSTLELGDSALYLCASSSGQGSNQPQHFGDGTRLSIL.

The chain has TRBV5-1 and TRBJ2-7; D may match TRBD1 or TRBD2 (5 bases each). Deletions cut 6 bases from V and 4 bases from J, with 17 bases between. The CDR3 covers 14 residues. The germline CDR1 and CDR2 sequences are SGHRS and YFSETQ. CDR3 in amino acids: CASKYRTGPYEQYF. CDR3 DNA sequence: TGCGCCAGCAAGTACCGGACGGGACCTTACGAGCAGTACTTC.

V usage is TRBV18 and J usage is TRBJ2-1; D uncertain. CDR1 and CDR2 (germline): KGHSH, LQKENI. CDR3 length: 15 amino acids. Trimming left V 3 bases short and J 0 bases short, with 9 bases between. The CDR3: CASSPGTSSYNEQFF. CDR3 DNA: TGTGCCAGCTCACCTGGTACATCCTCCTACAATGAGCAGTTCTTC.

V gene TRBV30 combines with J gene TRBJ1-4, with D unclear. From germline, CDR1 is GTSNPN and CDR2 SVGIG (reference sequence). V lost 2 bases and J 7 bases, leaving 17 bases between the germline ends. The length of the CDR3 is 15 residues. CDR3 in amino acids: CAWSPTGGWGEKLFF. DNA for the CDR3: TGTGCCTGGAGTCCGACGGGAGGGTGGGGTGAAAAACTGTTTTTT.

The chain is built from TRBV6-5 and TRBJ2-3, with D perhaps TRBD2 (7 bases). This CDR3 comprises 14 residues. Trimming cost V 2 bases and J 5 bases, with 11 bases left between them. Germline V gene data show CDR1 as MNHEY and CDR2 as SVGAGI. CDR3 sequence reads: CASSYGGARDTQYF. CDR3 in DNA: TGTGCCAGCAGTTACGGGGGGGCCAGAGATACGCAGTATTTT.